One and the same sample provided the 8 T cell receptor beta chains below, sequenced in a study of identical twins. In TCRdb, the 5' RACE reads were re-called with MiXCR into one record per CDR3 protein. The sample contains 1.5 million or so distinct CDR3 sequences, 25% to 35% of which appear only once. Source material: cord blood. These receptors all come from a newborn girl in good health.

Of note for this clonotype: Here the CDR3 omits its conserved ending phenylalanine or tryptophan, so a read error is the likely source. CDR3 coding DNA: TGTGCCAGCAGTTGGGACCTCTACGAGCAGTACTTG. It yields the protein CASSWDLYEQYL. The chain recombines TRBV6-2 or TRBV6-3 with TRBJ2-7, with D tentatively TRBD1 or TRBD2 (5 bases each). The CDR3 is 12 residues long. Trimming cost V 4 bases and J 3 bases, with 7 bases left between them. Germline CDR1 reads MNHEY; CDR2 reads SVGEGT.

V is TRBV10-3 and J is TRBJ2-3; D gene unclear. The CDR3 is made up of 16 amino acids. Trimming removed 2 bases from V and 2 bases from J, with 14 bases in between. Germline V gives CDR1 ENHRY, CDR2 SYGVKD. CDR3 nucleotides: TGTGCCATCAGTGAGAACACTCCGGCTCTCACAGATACGCAGTATTTT. Amino acids: CAISENTPALTDTQYF.

V gene TRBV20-1 combines with J gene TRBJ1-2; D remains unclear. The CDR3 sequence is 10 residues long. V lost 2 bases to trimming and J lost 6 bases, with 4 bases between them. Germline V CDR1 and CDR2: DFQATT, SNEGSKA (reference sequence). CDR3: CSARQNGYTF. The DNA for the CDR3 is TGCAGTGCTAGACAGAATGGCTACACCTTC.

The chain employs TRBV28 and TRBJ2-5, with a weak D call TRBD2 (6 bases). CDR1 is MDHEN and CDR2 is SYDVKM in the germline V gene. This CDR3 comprises 14 residues. Trimming cost V 6 bases and J 2 bases, with 13 bases left between them. DNA for the CDR3: TGTGCCAGCAGCCCCGGAGGGTGGCAAGAGACCCAGTACTTC. It codes for CASSPGGWQETQYF.

In its sample, this clonotype was seen a few times. The V gene is TRBV2, the J gene TRBJ2-4, with D uncertain. CDR3 length: 12 amino acids. Germline V gene lookup returns CDR1 SNHLY and CDR2 FYNNEI. V lost 8 bases and J lost 8, with 13 bases in between. The CDR3, as DNA: TGTGCCAGCGGGTGGCATTTCGACATTCAGTACTTC. Protein product: CASGWHFDIQYF. Drawing the rest from reference TRBV2 and TRBJ2-4, the complete variable domain is EPEVTQTPSHQVTQMGQEVILRCVPISNHLYFYWYRQILGQKVEFLVSFYNNEISEKSEIFDDQFSVERPDGSNFTLKIRSTKLEDSAMYFCASGWHFDIQYFGAGTRLSVL.

V is TRBV4-1 and J is TRBJ1-1; D remains ambiguous. V was pared by 0 bases and J by 0 bases, with 5 bases between. The CDR3 has 14 amino acids. CDR1 MGHRA and CDR2 YSYEKL come from the germline V gene. CDR3 in amino acids: CASSQELVNTEAFF. CDR3 nucleotide sequence: TGCGCCAGCAGCCAAGAACTGGTGAACACTGAAGCTTTCTTT.

This sequence joins TRBV14 and TRBJ2-5, with 8 bases fitting TRBD1. The CDR3 has 13 amino acids. V was clipped by 11 bases and J by 11 bases; unmatched bases: 16. Germline CDR1 SGHDN, CDR2 FVKESK. The CDR3 DNA reads as TGTGCCTCCTCGGGACAGGTTTACAATGAGCAGTACTTC. It translates to CASSGQVYNEQYF.

V gene TRBV5-1 combines with J gene TRBJ2-3; 8 nucleotides align to TRBD2. Germline V CDR1 and CDR2: SGHRS, YFSETQ. This CDR3 comprises 18 residues. J gave up 6 bases and V 0 bases, and 15 bases lay outside the gene matches. CDR3 residues: CASSLGTTSAPHADTQYF. DNA of the CDR3: TGCGCCAGCAGCTTGGGGACGACTAGCGCACCACACGCGGATACGCAGTATTTT.